These 28 T cell receptor beta chains were all obtained from the same sample, sequenced in a study of Tregs in tolerant kidney transplant recipients. Assay used: immunoSEQ multiplex PCR; TCRdb lists only in-frame clones, some missing. The sample includes around 78,000 clones, about 91% of them seen just once. Material: Tregs from blood, obtained before the transplant. The receptors here all came from a human donor who received a combined kidney and bone marrow transplant.

The chain combines TRBV7-2 with TRBJ2-5; tentative D call: TRBD2 (6 bases). The DNA end is a closer match to TRBJ2-7, so the J assignment may be wrong. CDR3 length: 15 amino acids. Germline V gene data show CDR1 as SGHTA and CDR2 as FQGNSA. The CDR3 spells CASSFDSGGSYEQYF. The CDR3 nucleotides read TGTGCCAGCAGCTTCGACAGTGGAGGGTCCTACGAGCAGTACTTC.

V is TRBV7-3 and J is TRBJ2-5; 8 bases line up with TRBD2. Matching the DNA end better, TRBJ2-7 makes the J call doubtful. Germline-derived CDR1 and CDR2 are SGHTA and FQGTGA. CDR3 length: 15 residues. DNA for the CDR3: TGTGCCAGCAGCGCTTGGGGACTAGAGACCTACGAGCAGTACTTC. Translating gives CASSAWGLETYEQYF.

V usage is TRBV4-1 and J usage is TRBJ1-2; D perhaps matches TRBD1 (6 bases). The V and J ends lost 0 bases and 5 bases respectively, with 10 bases between them. Germline CDR1 is MGHRA and CDR2 is YSYEKL. This CDR3 has 14 amino acids. The CDR3 here is CASSQERGGYGYTF. The CDR3 DNA is TGCGCCAGCAGCCAAGAGAGAGGGGGTTATGGCTACACCTTC.

This rearrangement joins TRBV18 to TRBJ1-5; D not certain. Germline V gives CDR1 KGHSH, CDR2 LQKENI. CDR3 size: 14 residues. The ends were cut back, 4 bases at V and 0 bases at J, with 7 bases in the middle. The CDR3 DNA reads as TGTGCCAGCTCACAGGAGTCTAGCAATCAGCCCCAGCATTTT. It translates to CASSQESSNQPQHF.

The V and J genes are TRBV7-2 and TRBJ2-7; D unclear. CDR3 length: 14 residues. Germline V gene lookup returns CDR1 SGHTA and CDR2 FQGNSA. The ends were cut back, 1 base at V and 3 bases at J, with 10 bases in the middle. The CDR3 DNA reads as TGTGCCAGCAGCTTAGGGGTGGCGAGCTACGAGCAGTACTTC. Protein: CASSLGVASYEQYF.

CDR3: CASILGLSNQPQHF. The CDR3 nucleotides read TGTGCCAGCATCCTGGGTCTCAGCAATCAGCCCCAGCATTTT. The chain links TRBV6-1 to TRBJ1-5; D gene unclear. The CDR3 is 14 amino acids. Trimming stripped 7 bases from V and 1 base from J, with 11 bases between. Looked up from germline, CDR1 is MNHNS and CDR2 is SASEGT.

The genes are TRBV27 and TRBJ2-1; D might be TRBD2 (5 bases). Germline values: CDR1 MNHEY, CDR2 SMNVEV (reference sequence). This CDR3 region has 18 residues. Trimming cost V 0 bases and J 0 bases, with 15 bases left between them. This CDR3 is CASSLSAGRHLSYNEQFF. The CDR3 coding sequence is TGTGCCAGCAGTTTATCGGCGGGTCGCCATCTCTCCTACAATGAGCAGTTCTTC.

The chain employs TRBV28 and TRBJ1-5, with TRBD1 matching over 8 bases. CDR1 is MDHEN, CDR2 SYDVKM, per germline. Trimming at V came to 7 bases and at J to 3 bases, leaving 8 bases not matched to a gene. CDR3 length: 15 amino acids. DNA for the CDR3: TGTGCCAGCACCTACTCAGGGGGCCACAATCAGCCCCAGCATTTT. This encodes CASTYSGGHNQPQHF.

The rearrangement links TRBV6-6 to TRBJ2-7; D is unclear. The CDR3 runs to 12 residues. V lost 5 bases to trimming and J lost 3 bases, with 8 bases between them. Germline CDR1 MNHNY, CDR2 SVGAGI (reference sequence). The CDR3 region has the DNA TGTGCCAGCAGTGATCAGTTCTACGAGCAGTACTTC. Translation: CASSDQFYEQYF.

The chain is built from TRBV5-6 and TRBJ1-2; the match to TRBD1 covers 8 bases. CDR1 is SGHDT and CDR2 is YYEEEE in the germline V gene. Trimming cost V 6 bases and J 8 bases; bases outside gene matches: 6. This CDR3 region has 12 residues. The CDR3 sequence: CASIGQGTGYTF. In DNA, the CDR3 is TGTGCCAGCATCGGACAGGGTACAGGCTACACCTTC.

A single count supports this clone. The chain recombines TRBV5-5 with TRBJ2-7, with D uncertain. The ends were cut back, 1 base at V and 2 bases at J, with 7 bases in the middle. Germline V CDR1 and CDR2: SGHKS, YYEKEE (reference sequence). The CDR3 spans 13 residues. CDR3 region: CASSLWLAYEQYF. In DNA, the CDR3 is TGTGCCAGCAGCTTGTGGCTAGCCTACGAGCAGTACTTC.

V gene TRBV29-1 combines with J gene TRBJ2-3; 14 bases match TRBD2. The CDR3 runs to 15 residues. The V gene end was trimmed by 8 bases and the J gene end by 1 base; junction bases not matched to a gene: 5. Germline V gives CDR1 SQVTM, CDR2 ANQGSEA. CDR3 nucleotide sequence: TGCAGCACAGGACTAGCGGGAGGAGGCACAGATACGCAGTATTTT. As protein: CSTGLAGGGTDTQYF.

The V gene is TRBV4-2, the J gene TRBJ2-5; 7 nucleotides agree with TRBD2. V was clipped by 5 bases and J by 4 bases; unmatched bases: 10. CDR3 length: 15 residues. Germline V CDR1 and CDR2: LGHNA, YNFKEQ. The CDR3 loop is CASSLDPTSSETQYF. DNA of the CDR3: TGTGCCAGCAGCTTGGATCCGACTAGCTCAGAGACCCAGTACTTC.

V and J are TRBV29-1 and TRBJ1-1; no reliable D call. V lost 3 bases and J 0 bases, leaving 8 bases between the germline ends. The CDR3 loop spans 13 amino acids. CDR1 is SQVTM and CDR2 is ANQGSEA in the germline V gene. CDR3: CSVDKFMNTEAFF. CDR3 bases: TGCAGCGTTGATAAGTTCATGAACACTGAAGCTTTCTTT.

This chain connects TRBV27 to TRBJ1-4, with TRBD1 as a possible D gene (6 bases). Germline CDR1 MNHEY, CDR2 SMNVEV (reference sequence). CDR3 length equals 15 residues. The V end lost 5 bases, the J end lost 3 bases, and 13 bases lay between the germline ends. The CDR3 DNA sequence: TGTGCCAGCAGTCCTCAGGGGATCCCTAATGAAAAACTGTTTTTT. Its protein is CASSPQGIPNEKLFF.

The rearrangement links TRBV27 to TRBJ1-1; D may be TRBD1 (5 bases). This CDR3 contains 14 residues. Trimming removed 10 bases from V and 1 base from J, with 16 bases in between. Germline V gives CDR1 MNHEY, CDR2 SMNVEV (reference sequence). CDR3 protein: CAIRPTARNTEAFF. The DNA for the CDR3 is TGTGCCATCCGACCGACAGCCCGGAACACTGAAGCTTTCTTT.

This chain's CDR3 is CASLGGLAASNEQFF. CDR3 DNA sequence: TGTGCCAGCCTTGGCGGACTAGCGGCTAGCAATGAGCAGTTCTTC. The chain couples TRBV2 to TRBJ2-1, with TRBD2 identical over 10 bases. Germline V gene lookup returns CDR1 SNHLY and CDR2 FYNNEI. Trimming cost V 8 bases and J 6 bases; bases outside gene matches: 10. This CDR3 region has 15 residues.

The CDR3 coding sequence is TGTGCCAGCAGTCAACCCGACAGGGGGCGCAGACAGCCCCAGCATTTT. Protein sequence: CASSQPDRGRRQPQHF. The chain is built from TRBV27 and TRBJ1-5; 10 bases fit TRBD1. This CDR3 is built from 16 residues. Germline CDR1 reads MNHEY; CDR2 reads SMNVEV (reference sequence). Trimming at V came to 5 bases and at J to 7 bases, leaving 11 bases not matched to a gene.

V and J are TRBV7-2 and TRBJ2-4; D is unclear. This CDR3 spans 13 amino acids. CDR1 is SGHTA and CDR2 is FQGNSA in the germline V gene. Trimming cost V 5 bases and J 7 bases, with 12 bases left between them. The chain's CDR3 is CASSPTTGNIQYF. The CDR3, as DNA: TGTGCCAGCAGCCCAACGACTGGGAACATTCAGTACTTC.

J is TRBJ1-1 and V is TRBV7-2; weak D call: TRBD1 (6 bases). The V and J ends lost 5 bases and 5 bases respectively, with 18 bases between them. The CDR3 is made up of 15 amino acids. Germline V gene lookup returns CDR1 SGHTA and CDR2 FQGNSA. The CDR3 nucleotides are TGTGCCAGCAGCGTGGCACAGGGCCCGGGGACTGAAGCTTTCTTT. Protein product: CASSVAQGPGTEAFF.

The chain uses TRBV28 and TRBJ2-2, with D perhaps TRBD1 (7 bases). This CDR3 has 14 amino acids. Germline V gives CDR1 MDHEN, CDR2 SYDVKM. V gave up 6 bases and J gave up 2 bases, with 10 bases separating them. The CDR3 spells CASRQGGNTGELFF. CDR3 coding DNA: TGTGCCAGCAGGCAGGGGGGAAACACCGGGGAGCTGTTTTTT.

V usage is TRBV30 and J usage is TRBJ2-1, with D hard to call. CDR3 length: 12 residues. Germline V CDR1 and CDR2: GTSNPN, SVGIG (reference sequence). Trimming shortened V by 0 bases and J by 7 bases, and 7 bases separated the two germline ends. The CDR3 DNA follows: TGTGCCTGGAGTGTACTTGGGAATGAGCAGTTCTTC. It is translated as CAWSVLGNEQFF.

The chain couples TRBV28 to TRBJ1-5; D is undetermined. The germline CDR1 and CDR2 sequences are MDHEN and SYDVKM. V was trimmed by 4 bases and J by 2 bases, leaving 15 bases between them. The CDR3 consists of 16 residues. The CDR3 DNA follows: TGTGCCAGCAGTTCACGTCGACCAGGCGGCAATCAGCCCCAGCATTTT. This gives the protein CASSSRRPGGNQPQHF.

This chain links TRBV27 with TRBJ2-3; D unresolved. This CDR3 contains 15 residues. V was trimmed by 0 bases and J by 3 bases, leaving 10 bases between them. Per the germline V gene, CDR1 is MNHEY and CDR2 is SMNVEV (reference sequence). CDR3 in amino acids: CASSLSTGWTDTQYF. DNA for the CDR3: TGTGCCAGCAGTTTATCCACTGGGTGGACAGATACGCAGTATTTT.

CDR3 sequence (DNA): TGCGCCAGCAGCCCAGCGGGGGCTCCGAACACCGGGGAGCTGTTTTTT. This encodes CASSPAGAPNTGELFF. The J gene is TRBJ2-2, the V gene TRBV5-1; 8 bases align to TRBD2. Trimming cost V 4 bases and J 0 bases; bases outside gene matches: 5. Per the germline V gene, CDR1 is SGHRS and CDR2 is YFSETQ. This CDR3 region has 16 residues.

This rearrangement joins TRBV6-5 to TRBJ2-5; the D gene is possibly TRBD2 (5 bases). Trimming removed 5 bases at V and 0 bases at J, with 10 bases between. The germline CDR1 and CDR2 sequences are MNHEY and SVGAGI. CDR3 length equals 14 residues. The CDR3 region has the DNA TGTGCCAGCAGTCTAGAGCGGTACCAAGAGACCCAGTACTTC. Encoded protein: CASSLERYQETQYF.

The chain joins TRBV4-2 to TRBJ2-3; D is undetermined. The CDR3 has 15 residues. Between the trimmed V and J ends, which lost 0 bases and 5 bases, there was a span of 12 bases. CDR1 is LGHNA, CDR2 YNFKEQ, per germline. The CDR3 region is CASSQEGYLGDTQYF. The CDR3 DNA reads TGTGCCAGCAGCCAAGAGGGCTACCTAGGAGATACGCAGTATTTT.

The chain combines TRBV28 with TRBJ1-2; tentatively, D is TRBD1 (5 bases). Germline-derived CDR1 and CDR2 are MDHEN and SYDVKM. CDR3 length equals 18 residues. The V end was cut by 7 bases, the J end by 2 bases, with 26 bases between. CDR3 residues: CASIQMWAGTPLNYGYTF. The CDR3 region has the DNA TGTGCCAGCATACAAATGTGGGCCGGGACCCCCTTAAACTATGGCTACACCTTC.